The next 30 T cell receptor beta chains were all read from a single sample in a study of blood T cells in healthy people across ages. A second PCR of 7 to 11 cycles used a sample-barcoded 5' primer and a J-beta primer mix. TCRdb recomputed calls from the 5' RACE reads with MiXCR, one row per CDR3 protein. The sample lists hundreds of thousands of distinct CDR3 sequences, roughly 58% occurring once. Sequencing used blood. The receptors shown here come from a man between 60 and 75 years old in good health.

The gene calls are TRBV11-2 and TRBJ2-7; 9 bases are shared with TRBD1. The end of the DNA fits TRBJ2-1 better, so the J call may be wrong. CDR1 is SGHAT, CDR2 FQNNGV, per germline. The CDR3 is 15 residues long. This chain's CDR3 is CASSLNRDRVYEQFF. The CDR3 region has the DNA TGTGCCAGCAGCTTGAACCGGGACAGGGTTTATGAGCAGTTCTTC.

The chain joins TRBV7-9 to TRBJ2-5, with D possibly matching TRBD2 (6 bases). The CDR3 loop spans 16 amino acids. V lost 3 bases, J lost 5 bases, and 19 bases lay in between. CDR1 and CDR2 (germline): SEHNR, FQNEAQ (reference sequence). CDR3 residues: CASSFGPRGSRETQYF. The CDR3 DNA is TGTGCCAGCAGCTTCGGTCCCCGGGGGTCACGGGAGACCCAGTACTTC. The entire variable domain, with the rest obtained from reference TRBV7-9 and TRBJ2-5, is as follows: DTGVSQNPRHKITKRGQNVTFRCDPISEHNRLYWYRQTLGQGPEFLTYFQNEAQLEKSRLLSDRFSAERPKGSFSTLEIQRTEQGDSAMYLCASSFGPRGSRETQYFGPGTRLLVL.

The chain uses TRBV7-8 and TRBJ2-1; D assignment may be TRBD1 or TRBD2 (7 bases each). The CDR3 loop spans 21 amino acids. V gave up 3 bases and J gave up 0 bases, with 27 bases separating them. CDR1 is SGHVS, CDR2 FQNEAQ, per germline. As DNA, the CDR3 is TGTGCCAGCAGCTTCAGGGGGAGGGGCTCTCTAGCGACCAGCTCCTACAATGAGCAGTTCTTC. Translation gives CASSFRGRGSLATSSYNEQFF.

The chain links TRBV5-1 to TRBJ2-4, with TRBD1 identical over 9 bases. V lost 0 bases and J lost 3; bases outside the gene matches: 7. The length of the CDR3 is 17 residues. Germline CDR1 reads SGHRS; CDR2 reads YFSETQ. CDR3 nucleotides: TGCGCCAGCAGCTTGGCCTTAGGACAGGGGTTCAAAAACATTCAGTACTTC. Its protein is CASSLALGQGFKNIQYF.

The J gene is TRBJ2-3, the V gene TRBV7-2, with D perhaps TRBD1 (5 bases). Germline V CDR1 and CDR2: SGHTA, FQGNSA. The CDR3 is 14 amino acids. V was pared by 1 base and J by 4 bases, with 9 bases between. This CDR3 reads CASSLGWGPDTQYF. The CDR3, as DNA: TGTGCCAGCAGCTTAGGTTGGGGCCCAGATACGCAGTATTTT.

The CDR3: CASLTWGAYNEQFF. In DNA form, the CDR3 reads TGTGCCAGCCTTACGTGGGGCGCCTACAATGAGCAGTTCTTC. The chain employs TRBV6-1 and TRBJ2-1, with D perhaps matching TRBD1 (5 bases). Between the trimmed V and J ends, which lost 8 bases and 2 bases, there was a span of 13 bases. Germline values: CDR1 MNHNS, CDR2 SASEGT. CDR3 length: 14 residues.

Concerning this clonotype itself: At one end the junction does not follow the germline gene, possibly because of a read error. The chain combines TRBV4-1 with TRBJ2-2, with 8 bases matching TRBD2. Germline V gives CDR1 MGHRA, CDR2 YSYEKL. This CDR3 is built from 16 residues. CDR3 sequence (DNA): TGCGCCAGCAGCCAACTTAGCGGGGTGAACACCGGGGAGCCGTTTTTT. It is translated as CASSQLSGVNTGEPFF.

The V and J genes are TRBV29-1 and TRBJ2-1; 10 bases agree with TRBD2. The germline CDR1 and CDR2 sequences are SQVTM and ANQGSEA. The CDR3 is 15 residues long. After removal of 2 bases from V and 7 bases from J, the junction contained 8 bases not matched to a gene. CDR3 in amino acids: CSVEKRGGPNNEQFF. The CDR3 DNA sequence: TGCAGCGTTGAAAAGCGGGGGGGCCCGAATAATGAGCAGTTCTTC.

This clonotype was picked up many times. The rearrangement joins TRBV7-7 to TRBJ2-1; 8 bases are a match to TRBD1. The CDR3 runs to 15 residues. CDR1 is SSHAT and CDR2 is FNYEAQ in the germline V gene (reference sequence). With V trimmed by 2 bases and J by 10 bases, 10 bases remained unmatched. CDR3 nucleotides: TGTGCCAGCAGCTTAACCCGGACAGGGAATGAGGAGCAGTTCTTC. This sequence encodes CASSLTRTGNEEQFF.

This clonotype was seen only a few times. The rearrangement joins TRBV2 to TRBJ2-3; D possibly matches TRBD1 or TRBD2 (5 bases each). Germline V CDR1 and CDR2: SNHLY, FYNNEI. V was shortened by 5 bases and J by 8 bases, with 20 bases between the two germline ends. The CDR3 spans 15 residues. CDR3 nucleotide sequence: TGTGCCAGCAGTTTCCAGGGACCGCTCACGGGTACGCAGTATTTT. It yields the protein CASSFQGPLTGTQYF.

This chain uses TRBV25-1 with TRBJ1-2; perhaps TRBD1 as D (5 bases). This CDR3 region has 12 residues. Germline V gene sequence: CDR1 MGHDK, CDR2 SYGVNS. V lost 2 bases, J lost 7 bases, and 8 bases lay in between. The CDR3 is CASSEGGAGYTF. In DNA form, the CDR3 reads TGTGCCAGCAGTGAAGGAGGGGCTGGCTACACCTTC.

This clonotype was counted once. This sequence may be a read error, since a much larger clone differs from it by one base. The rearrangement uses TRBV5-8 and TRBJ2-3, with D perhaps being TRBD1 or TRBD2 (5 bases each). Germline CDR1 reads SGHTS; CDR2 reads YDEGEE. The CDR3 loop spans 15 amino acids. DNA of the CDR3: TGTACCAGCAGCCCCCCAGGGACGGGCACAGATACGCAGTATTTT. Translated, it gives CTSSPPGTGTDTQYF.

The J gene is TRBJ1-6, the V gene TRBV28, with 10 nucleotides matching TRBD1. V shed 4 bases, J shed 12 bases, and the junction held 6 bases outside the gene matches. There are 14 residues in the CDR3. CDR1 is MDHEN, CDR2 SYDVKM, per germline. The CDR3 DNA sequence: TGTGCCAGCAGTTCGGGACAGGGGCAGTTACCCCTCCACTTT. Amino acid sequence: CASSSGQGQLPLHF.

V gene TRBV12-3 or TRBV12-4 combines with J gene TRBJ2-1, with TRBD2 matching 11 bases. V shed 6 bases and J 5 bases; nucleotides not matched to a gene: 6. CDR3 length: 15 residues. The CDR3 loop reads CASSPLAGENNEQFF. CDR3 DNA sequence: TGTGCCAGCAGCCCACTAGCGGGGGAGAACAATGAGCAGTTCTTC.

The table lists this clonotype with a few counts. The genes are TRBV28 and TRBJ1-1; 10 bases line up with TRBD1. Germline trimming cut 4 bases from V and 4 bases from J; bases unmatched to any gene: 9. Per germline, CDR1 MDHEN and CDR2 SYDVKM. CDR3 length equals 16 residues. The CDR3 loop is CASSSGTGAGATEAFF. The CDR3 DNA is TGTGCCAGCAGTTCCGGGACAGGGGCGGGTGCCACTGAAGCTTTCTTT.

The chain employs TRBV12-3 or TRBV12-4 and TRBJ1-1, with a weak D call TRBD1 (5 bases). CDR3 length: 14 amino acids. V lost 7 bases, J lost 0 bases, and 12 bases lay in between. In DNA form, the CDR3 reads TGTGCCAGCACCGACAGAGCACTGAACACTGAAGCTTTCTTT. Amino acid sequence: CASTDRALNTEAFF.

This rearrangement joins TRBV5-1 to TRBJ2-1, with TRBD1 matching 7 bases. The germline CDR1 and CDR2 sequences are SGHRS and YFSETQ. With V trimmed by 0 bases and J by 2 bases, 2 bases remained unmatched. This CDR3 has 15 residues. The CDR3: CASSLGGQTYNEQFF. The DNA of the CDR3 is TGCGCCAGCAGCTTGGGGGGACAGACCTACAATGAGCAGTTCTTC.

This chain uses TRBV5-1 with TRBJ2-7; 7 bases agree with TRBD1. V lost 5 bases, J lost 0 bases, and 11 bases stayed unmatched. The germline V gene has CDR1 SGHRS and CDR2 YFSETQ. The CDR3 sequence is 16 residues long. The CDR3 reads CASRLSQGSTSYEQYF. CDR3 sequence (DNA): TGCGCCAGCAGACTTTCACAGGGGTCGACCTCCTACGAGCAGTACTTC.

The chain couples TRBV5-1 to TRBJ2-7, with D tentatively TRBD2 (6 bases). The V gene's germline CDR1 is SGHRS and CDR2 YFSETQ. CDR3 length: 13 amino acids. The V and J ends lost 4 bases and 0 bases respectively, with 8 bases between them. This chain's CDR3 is CASSAGISYEQYF. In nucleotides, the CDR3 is TGCGCCAGCAGCGCGGGGATCTCCTACGAGCAGTACTTC. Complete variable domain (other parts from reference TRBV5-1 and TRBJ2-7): KAGVTQTPRYLIKTRGQQVTLSCSPISGHRSVSWYQQTPGQGLQFLFEYFSETQRNKGNFPGRFSGRQFSNSRSEMNVSTLELGDSALYLCASSAGISYEQYFGPGTRLTVT.

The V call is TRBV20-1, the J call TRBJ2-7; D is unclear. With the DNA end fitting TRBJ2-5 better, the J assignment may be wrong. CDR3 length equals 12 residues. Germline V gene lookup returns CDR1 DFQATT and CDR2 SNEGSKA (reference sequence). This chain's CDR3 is CSASRTRETQYF. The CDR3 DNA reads TGCAGTGCTAGCCGCACCCGGGAGACCCAGTACTTC.

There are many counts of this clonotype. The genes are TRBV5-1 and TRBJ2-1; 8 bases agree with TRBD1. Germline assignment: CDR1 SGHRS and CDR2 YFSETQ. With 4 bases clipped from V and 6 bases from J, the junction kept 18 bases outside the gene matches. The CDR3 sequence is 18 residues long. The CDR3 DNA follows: TGCGCCAGCAGCCCGCTCATCCCCTCCGGGACAGGAGGCAATGAGCAGTTCTTC. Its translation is CASSPLIPSGTGGNEQFF.

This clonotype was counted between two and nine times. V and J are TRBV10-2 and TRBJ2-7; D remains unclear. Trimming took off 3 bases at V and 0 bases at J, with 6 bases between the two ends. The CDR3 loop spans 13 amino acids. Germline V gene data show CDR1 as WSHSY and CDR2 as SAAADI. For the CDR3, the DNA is TGCGCCAGCAGTGAAGGGTACTCCTACGAGCAGTACTTC. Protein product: CASSEGYSYEQYF.

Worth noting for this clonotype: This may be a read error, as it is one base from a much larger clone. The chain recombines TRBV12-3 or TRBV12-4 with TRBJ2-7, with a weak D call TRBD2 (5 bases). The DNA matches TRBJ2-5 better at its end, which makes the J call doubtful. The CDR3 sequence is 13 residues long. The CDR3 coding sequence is TGTGCCTGCAGTTTATCGGGATCAGAGACCCAGTACTTC. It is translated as CACSLSGSETQYF.

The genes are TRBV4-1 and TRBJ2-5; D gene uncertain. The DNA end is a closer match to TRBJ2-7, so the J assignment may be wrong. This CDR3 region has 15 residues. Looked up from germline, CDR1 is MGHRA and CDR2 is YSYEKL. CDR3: CASSQEFLGIYEQYF. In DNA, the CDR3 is TGCGCCAGCAGCCAAGAGTTTCTAGGGATCTACGAGCAGTACTTC.

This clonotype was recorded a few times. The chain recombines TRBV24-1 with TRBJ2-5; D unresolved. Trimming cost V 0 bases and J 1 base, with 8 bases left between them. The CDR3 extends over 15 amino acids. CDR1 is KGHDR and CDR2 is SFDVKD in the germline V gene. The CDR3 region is CATSDLRASQETQYF. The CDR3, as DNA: TGTGCCACCAGTGATTTGCGGGCATCCCAAGAGACCCAGTACTTC.

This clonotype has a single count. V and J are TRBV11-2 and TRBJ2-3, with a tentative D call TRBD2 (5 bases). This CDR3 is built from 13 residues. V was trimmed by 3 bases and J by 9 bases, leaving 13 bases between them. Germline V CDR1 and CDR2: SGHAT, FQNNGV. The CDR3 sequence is CASSFSRTGTQYF. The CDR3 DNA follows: TGTGCCAGCAGCTTTAGCAGGACGGGAACGCAGTATTTT.

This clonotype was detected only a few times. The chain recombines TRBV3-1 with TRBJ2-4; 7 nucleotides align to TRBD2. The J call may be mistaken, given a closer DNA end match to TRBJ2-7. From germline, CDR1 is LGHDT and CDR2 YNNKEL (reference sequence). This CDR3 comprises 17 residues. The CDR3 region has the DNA TGTGCCAGCAGCCAAGATTTGGGGGGGTCGGGTCTGGACGAGCAGTACTTC. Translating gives CASSQDLGGSGLDEQYF.

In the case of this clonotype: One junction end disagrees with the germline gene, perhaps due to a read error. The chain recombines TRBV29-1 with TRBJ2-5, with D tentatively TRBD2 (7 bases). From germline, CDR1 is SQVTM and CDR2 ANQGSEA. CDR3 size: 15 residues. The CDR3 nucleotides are TGCAGCGTTGAAGTTAGGATAGCGGGTCCAGGGGCCCAGCACTTC. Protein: CSVEVRIAGPGAQHF. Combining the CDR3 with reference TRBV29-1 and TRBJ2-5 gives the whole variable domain SAVISQKPSRDICQRGTSLTIQCQVDSQVTMMFWYRQQPGQSLTLIATANQGSEATYESGFVIDKFPISRPNLTFSTLTVSNMSPEDSSIYLCSVEVRIAGPGAQHFGPGTRLLVL.

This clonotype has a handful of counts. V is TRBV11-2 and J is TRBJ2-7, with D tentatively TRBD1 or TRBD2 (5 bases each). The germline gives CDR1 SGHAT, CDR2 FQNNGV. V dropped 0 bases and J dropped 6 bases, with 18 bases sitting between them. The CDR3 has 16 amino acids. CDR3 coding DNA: TGTGCCAGCAGCTTAGAGGTCGGGGCCCTCTTGAGCGAGCAGTACTTC. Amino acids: CASSLEVGALLSEQYF.

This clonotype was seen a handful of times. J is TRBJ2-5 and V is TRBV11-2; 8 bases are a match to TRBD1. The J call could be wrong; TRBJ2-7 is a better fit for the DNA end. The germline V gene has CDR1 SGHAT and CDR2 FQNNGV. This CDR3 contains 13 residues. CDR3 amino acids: CASSVDRAYEQYF. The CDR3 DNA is TGTGCCAGCAGCGTGGACAGGGCCTACGAGCAGTACTTC.